The 10 T cell receptor beta chains below come from one sample, sequenced in a study of blood T cells in healthy people across ages. With a J-beta primer mix and a sample-barcoded 5' primer, a second PCR ran roughly 6 to 12 cycles. TCRdb independently ran MiXCR on the 5' RACE reads; one entry per CDR3 protein. The sample yields around 780,000 distinct CDR3 sequences, around 25% seen once. These data were also reused for a study on T cells of mothers and their children.

The sequenced sample consisted of blood. These receptors were collected from a boy younger than 18 in good health.

The chain uses TRBV7-9 and TRBJ1-2, with a weak D call TRBD1 (5 bases). Looked up from germline, CDR1 is SEHNR and CDR2 is FQNEAQ (reference sequence). CDR3 length equals 13 residues. The germline V and J ends were trimmed by 2 bases and 7 bases, with 11 bases remaining between them. In DNA, the CDR3 is TGTGCCAGCAGCTTACACAGGAACGCTGGCTACACCTTC. Its translation: CASSLHRNAGYTF. The variable domain in full, completed from reference TRBV7-9 and TRBJ1-2, reads DTGVSQNPRHKITKRGQNVTFRCDPISEHNRLYWYRQTLGQGPEFLTYFQNEAQLEKSRLLSDRFSAERPKGSFSTLEIQRTEQGDSAMYLCASSLHRNAGYTFGSGTRLTVV.

The chain carries TRBV7-9 and TRBJ1-2; D remains unclear. V was clipped by 5 bases and J by 4 bases, with 17 bases between them. The CDR3 extends over 15 amino acids. Germline V gene lookup returns CDR1 SEHNR and CDR2 FQNEAQ (reference sequence). The CDR3 here is CASSTPPRLLYGYTF. The CDR3 DNA sequence: TGTGCCAGCAGCACCCCCCCCAGACTGCTCTATGGCTACACCTTC.

Here the CDR3 reads CSARNENSNQPQHF. As DNA, the CDR3 is TGCAGTGCTAGAAACGAAAATAGCAATCAGCCCCAGCATTTT. The chain couples TRBV20-1 to TRBJ1-5; D unresolved. Trimming left V 2 bases short and J 0 bases short, with 8 bases between. The CDR3 spans 14 residues. CDR1 and CDR2 (germline): DFQATT, SNEGSKA (reference sequence).

This clonotype has just a few counts. The chain combines TRBV5-1 with TRBJ2-1; 10 bases are a match to TRBD2. Trimming at V came to 4 bases and at J to 7 bases, leaving 11 bases not matched to a gene. Germline V gene data show CDR1 as SGHRS and CDR2 as YFSETQ. This CDR3 is 16 amino acids long. The CDR3 sequence is CASSPRWSGGVNEQFF. The CDR3 DNA follows: TGCGCCAGCAGCCCGAGGTGGAGCGGGGGGGTGAATGAGCAGTTCTTC.

The chain has TRBV5-6 and TRBJ2-7; 11 bases agree with TRBD2. CDR3 length: 12 amino acids. The trim removed 5 bases at V and 11 bases at J, leaving 6 bases unmatched. Looked up from germline, CDR1 is SGHDT and CDR2 is YYEEEE. CDR3 nucleotides: TGTGCCAGCAGGACGACTAGCGGGGAGGAGTACTTC. This gives the protein CASRTTSGEEYF.

Note on this clonotype: At one end the junction does not follow the germline gene, possibly because of a read error. Here the CDR3 DNA reads TGTGCCAGCAGCTTAGTGGGCGGACCCCCCATGTGGTTC. Translating gives CASSLVGGPPMWF. The genes are TRBV7-2 and TRBJ2-5; D unresolved. Germline V gene data show CDR1 as SGHTA and CDR2 as FQGNSA. This CDR3 has 13 residues.

Remarks on this clonotype: At one end the junction does not follow the germline gene, possibly because of a read error. V usage is TRBV6-6 and J usage is TRBJ2-6; D is possibly TRBD2 (5 bases). The CDR3 is 16 amino acids. Germline loops: CDR1 MNHNY, CDR2 SVGAGI (reference sequence). The CDR3 DNA is TGTGCCAGCGGTTACGGGGATTTCTCTGGGGCCAACGTCCTGACTTTC. Its protein is CASGYGDFSGANVLTF.

This clonotype was detected a few times. The chain couples TRBV11-2 to TRBJ1-3; tentatively, D is TRBD1 (5 bases). Germline loops: CDR1 SGHAT, CDR2 FQNNGV. The V and J ends lost 3 bases and 3 bases respectively, with 15 bases between them. The CDR3 totals 16 residues. CDR3 residues: CASSFGGDFFGNTIYF. DNA of the CDR3: TGTGCCAGCAGCTTTGGCGGGGACTTCTTTGGAAACACCATATATTTT. Complete variable domain (other parts from reference TRBV11-2 and TRBJ1-3): EAGVAQSPRYKIIEKRQSVAFWCNPISGHATLYWYQQILGQGPKLLIQFQNNGVVDDSQLPKDRFSAERLKGVDSTLKIQPAKLEDSAVYLCASSFGGDFFGNTIYFGEGSWLTVV.

The rearrangement uses TRBV7-2 and TRBJ2-3; 11 nucleotides line up with TRBD2. CDR1 and CDR2 from the germline V gene are SGHTA and FQGNSA. Trimming removed 8 bases from V and 4 bases from J; junction bases left unmatched: 5. The CDR3 contains 14 residues. The CDR3 DNA follows: TGTGCCAGCCAACTAGCGGGAGTTTCAGATACGCAGTATTTT. Encoded protein: CASQLAGVSDTQYF.

Of note for this clonotype: Relative to the germline gene, one junction end is altered; a read error may explain this. V is TRBV6-5 and J is TRBJ1-1, with TRBD1 identical over 12 bases. The CDR3 contains 12 residues. Germline CDR1 reads MNHEY; CDR2 reads SVGAGI. The CDR3 sequence: CASQGQGAIRIF. The CDR3 DNA follows: TGTGCCAGCCAGGGACAGGGGGCAATTAGGATCTTT.